The 11 T cell receptor beta chains reported below all come from one sample, sequenced in a study of blood T cell repertoires in COVID-19. The table came from immunoSEQ multiplex PCR; TCRdb's copy has only in-frame clones and leaves some out. The profile shows around 200,000 clones, less than 80% of them singletons. Sequenced input: peripheral blood. The source is a man aged 45-65 years who had recovered from COVID-19.

The chain recombines TRBV29-1 with TRBJ1-5; a weak D match, TRBD1 (6 bases). The CDR3 runs 15 residues. CDR1 SQVTM and CDR2 ANQGSEA come from the germline V gene. V lost 6 bases to trimming and J lost 4 bases, with 19 bases between them. The CDR3 sequence: CSVKDRDTVNQPQHF. CDR3 in DNA: TGCAGCGTAAAAGACCGGGACACCGTAAATCAGCCCCAGCATTTT.

The genes are TRBV27 and TRBJ1-6; 8 nucleotides align to TRBD1. The V segment lost 4 bases and the J segment 8 bases; nucleotides outside the gene matches: 16. CDR3 length: 18 amino acids. CDR1 and CDR2 from the germline V gene are MNHEY and SMNVEV (reference sequence). In DNA, the CDR3 is TGTGCCAGCAGTTCCCAAAAAACCAACAGGGGGATGGATTCACCCCTCCACTTT. Translation gives CASSSQKTNRGMDSPLHF.

This chain joins TRBV6-5 and TRBJ1-1; 12 nucleotides match TRBD1. Germline V CDR1 and CDR2: MNHEY, SVGAGI. V was pared by 6 bases and J by 10 bases, with 9 bases of the junction left unmatched. The CDR3 covers 14 residues. The CDR3, as DNA: TGTGCCAGCAGCCAATCCGGGACAGGGGGCTCAGCTTTCTTT. Amino acids: CASSQSGTGGSAFF.

The chain carries TRBV6-6 and TRBJ2-1; 7 bases agree with TRBD2. CDR3 length: 14 residues. Unmatched junction bases numbered 2, after V lost 3 bases and J lost 3 bases. In germline, CDR1 is MNHNY, CDR2 SVGAGI (reference sequence). CDR3: CASSYSSGYNEQFF. DNA for the CDR3: TGTGCCAGCAGTTATTCTAGCGGCTACAATGAGCAGTTCTTC.

The chain is built from TRBV18 and TRBJ2-1; D is possibly TRBD1 (5 bases). From germline, CDR1 is KGHSH and CDR2 LQKENI. Trimming removed 2 bases at V and 7 bases at J, with 15 bases between. This CDR3 has 15 amino acids. The CDR3 nucleotides are TGTGCCAGCTCACCAAAGCAGGGCGATTTGAATGAGCAGTTCTTC. Translation gives CASSPKQGDLNEQFF.

V is TRBV30 and J is TRBJ2-1; D call uncertain. Germline V gene data show CDR1 as GTSNPN and CDR2 as SVGIG (reference sequence). This CDR3 has 14 amino acids. V dropped 4 bases and J dropped 4 bases, with 14 bases sitting between them. For the CDR3, the DNA is TGTGCCTGGACCGGGTTACCCACATACAATGAGCAGTTCTTC. Its protein product is CAWTGLPTYNEQFF.

V and J are TRBV15 and TRBJ2-3; 8 bases match TRBD1. This CDR3 spans 14 amino acids. The V gene end was trimmed by 4 bases and the J gene end by 4 bases; junction bases not matched to a gene: 4. Germline-derived CDR1 and CDR2 are LNHNV and YYDKDF (reference sequence). The CDR3 region is CATSNPGQADTQYF. CDR3 DNA: TGTGCCACCAGCAATCCGGGACAGGCAGATACGCAGTATTTT.

The chain has TRBV28 and TRBJ1-2; TRBD1 aligns across 9 bases. Per germline, CDR1 MDHEN and CDR2 SYDVKM. This CDR3 has 17 amino acids. Trimming at V came to 6 bases and at J to 4 bases, leaving 15 bases not matched to a gene. The CDR3 nucleotides read TGTGCCAGCAGCACCGACCCAACCACACAGGGGGCCTATGGCTACACCTTC. It translates to CASSTDPTTQGAYGYTF.

This clone appeared a single time. The rearrangement uses TRBV19 and TRBJ2-3; 9 nucleotides line up with TRBD2. From germline, CDR1 is LNHDA and CDR2 SQIVND (reference sequence). The CDR3 extends over 16 amino acids. Trimming at V came to 1 base and at J to 5 bases, leaving 7 bases not matched to a gene. The CDR3: CASSIGRREGRDTQYF. In nucleotides, the CDR3 is TGTGCCAGTAGTATAGGACGGCGGGAGGGCCGAGATACGCAGTATTTT.

V gene TRBV27 combines with J gene TRBJ1-6; 10 nucleotides agree with TRBD1. V lost 5 bases to trimming and J lost 10 bases; unmatched junction nucleotides: 14. Germline V CDR1 and CDR2: MNHEY, SMNVEV (reference sequence). This CDR3 region has 17 residues. For the CDR3, the DNA is TGTGCCAGCAGTCTAACCCCACGGACAGGGGGTATCTCACCCCTCCACTTT. Amino acids: CASSLTPRTGGISPLHF.

This rearrangement joins TRBV24-1 to TRBJ1-1, with D possibly TRBD1 on 5 matching bases. The CDR3 is 15 amino acids. The V end lost 4 bases, the J end lost 3 bases, and 14 bases lay between the germline ends. Looked up from germline, CDR1 is KGHDR and CDR2 is SFDVKD. CDR3 bases: TGTGCCACCAGTGACGCTCGTTCGGGGGACACTGAAGCTTTCTTT. The encoded protein is CATSDARSGDTEAFF.